This T cell receptor beta chain was retrieved from a study of T cell repertoires in cytomegalovirus infection (dated by TCRdb to the late 2010s). Describing the broader study: Recently identified HLA-C-restricted CMV epitopes, whose presentation resists viral immunomodulation, were targeted by peptide stimulations together with well-studied HLA-B-restricted epitopes. Donor HLA type was relevant to the analysis, as public TCR beta signatures indicated carriage of CMV infection together with the matching HLA type.

Study-level results and caveats: In both this cohort and an independent cohort of 352 donors, the cumulative frequency of public TCR beta family members distinguished carriers of CMV infection plus the relevant HLA type. The ex vivo response was dominated by HLA-C-restricted CMV-specific TCR beta clonotypes, which also provided the single most frequent clonotype in two of eight donors.

Reading the label with the study, this specimen's treatment or condition is: in vitro stimulation with specific CMV peptide epitopes to enrich CMV-specific T cells. The listed sequencing device is Illumina HiSeq 1500. TCRdb ran its own pipeline on the public reads, namely fastp trimming at Q25 and MiXCR clone calling, and kept in-frame beta chains. Each CDR3 protein gets just one entry, which takes the most common genes and DNA from the rows behind it. Across this sample there are 570,000 or so distinct CDR3 sequences, with around two fifths seen only once. The top ten clonotypes cover around 48% of the sample. V is pruned by 4 bases and J by 5 bases, leaving 7 bases of the junction without a gene match. CDR3 length: 15 amino acids, cysteine to phenylalanine. The only DNA kept is the CDR3, 45 bases in frame from the first base. The germline V gene (reference sequence) provides CDR1 MNHEY and CDR2 SMNVEV.

In its sample, this clonotype was seen a few times. Its antigen is unknown. Per-base quality was not reported, and no clone a single base away is much larger than it. This receptor was identified in a human donor in good health (CMV status not recorded). Some clones in this sample may be carry-over from other donors' samples. The sequencing here drew on cultured PBMCs, taken from culture after CMV antigen stimulation. The V and J segments used are TRBV27 and TRBJ2-5, with 10 central nucleotides matching TRBD2. CDR3 sequence: CASSWRLAGAETQYF. The DNA sequence reads TGTGCCAGCAGTTGGCGACTAGCGGGCGCCGAGACCCAGTACTTC.